What follows is one T cell receptor (beta chain) and its context. These data are taken from a study of siplizumab effects on memory and regulatory T cells. Using immunoSEQ multiplex PCR, the repertoire was profiled, and TCRdb retains in-frame clones only, with some absent. The table has about 50,000 clones, under 98% seen once. The CDR3 loop spans 17 amino acids. Germline V lookup: CDR1 MGHRA, CDR2 YSYEKL. Trimming pared 1 base from V and 0 bases from J, leaving 14 bases between. The genes are TRBV4-1 and TRBJ2-3; D perhaps matches TRBD2 (5 bases). The source is a human donor in good health. Material: naive CD4+ T cells sorted from blood. The CDR3 region is CASSQGLARSSTDTQYF. As DNA, the CDR3 is TGCGCCAGCAGCCAAGGATTAGCGCGATCTAGCACAGATACGCAGTATTTT.